This record looks at one T cell receptor beta chain sequence and its context. Its antigen is unknown. PCR employed 60 Vbeta and 13 Jbeta primers. Repertoires were generated with immunoSEQ multiplex PCR, while TCRdb's copy carries only in-frame clones and drops some. Among 130,000 to 150,000 clones, approximately 79% were seen once, and the ten largest hold approximately 0.97%. The data were taken from a study of cytomegalovirus exposure and HLA in healthy donors. On the study more broadly: Most genotyped donors, around four fifths of fewer than 400, had Caucasian-associated genetic ancestry.

V was clipped by 1 base and J by 8 bases, with 12 bases between them. Germline V lookup: CDR1 SGHRS, CDR2 YFSETQ. This CDR3 contains 14 residues. Study-level findings and limits: Beyond CMV serostatus, there was no information to go on about immune exposure.

The receptor comes from a man between 18 and 35 years old in good health and CMV-seronegative. Sequenced input: PBMCs. This sequence joins TRBV5-1 and TRBJ1-4; no firm D call. Here the CDR3 DNA reads TGCGCCAGCAGCTTGACAGCGGTCGGGGAAAAACTGTTTTTT. Translated: CASSLTAVGEKLFF.